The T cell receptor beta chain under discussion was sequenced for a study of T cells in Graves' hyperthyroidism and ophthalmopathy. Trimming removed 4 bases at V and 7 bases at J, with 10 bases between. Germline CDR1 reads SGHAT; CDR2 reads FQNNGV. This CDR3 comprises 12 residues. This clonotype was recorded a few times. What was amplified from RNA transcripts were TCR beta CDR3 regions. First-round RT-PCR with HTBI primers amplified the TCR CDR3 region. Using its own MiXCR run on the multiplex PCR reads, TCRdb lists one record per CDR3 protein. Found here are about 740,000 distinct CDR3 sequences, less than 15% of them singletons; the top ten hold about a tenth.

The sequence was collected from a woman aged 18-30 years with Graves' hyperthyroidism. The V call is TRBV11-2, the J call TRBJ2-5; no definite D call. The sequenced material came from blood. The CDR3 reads CASSSSVATQYF. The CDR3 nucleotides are TGTGCCAGCAGCTCCTCAGTGGCGACCCAGTACTTC.